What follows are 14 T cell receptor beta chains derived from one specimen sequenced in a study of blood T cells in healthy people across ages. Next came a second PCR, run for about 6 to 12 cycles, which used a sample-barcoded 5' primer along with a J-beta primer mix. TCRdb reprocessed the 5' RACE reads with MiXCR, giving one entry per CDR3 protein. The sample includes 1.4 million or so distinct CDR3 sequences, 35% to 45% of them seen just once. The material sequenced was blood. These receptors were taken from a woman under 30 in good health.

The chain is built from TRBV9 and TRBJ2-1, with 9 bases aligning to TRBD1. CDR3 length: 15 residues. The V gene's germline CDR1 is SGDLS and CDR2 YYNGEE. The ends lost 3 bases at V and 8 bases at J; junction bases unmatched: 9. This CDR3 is CASSARDRVLDEQFF. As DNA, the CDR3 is TGTGCCAGCAGCGCACGGGACAGGGTATTGGATGAGCAGTTCTTC. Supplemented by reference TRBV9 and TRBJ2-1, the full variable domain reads DSGVTQTPKHLITATGQRVTLRCSPRSGDLSVYWYQQSLDQGLQFLIQYYNGEERAKGNILERFSAQQFPDLHSELNLSSLELGDSALYFCASSARDRVLDEQFFGPGTRLTVL.

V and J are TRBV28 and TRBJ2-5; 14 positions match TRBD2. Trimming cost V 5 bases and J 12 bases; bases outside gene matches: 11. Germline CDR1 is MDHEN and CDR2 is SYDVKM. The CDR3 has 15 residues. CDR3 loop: CASSRSGTSGRMEYF. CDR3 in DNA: TGTGCCAGCAGTCGCTCCGGGACTAGCGGGAGAATGGAGTACTTC. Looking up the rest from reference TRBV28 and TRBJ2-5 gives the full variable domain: DVKVTQSSRYLVKRTGEKVFLECVQDMDHENMFWYRQDPGLGLRLIYFSYDVKMKEKGDIPEGYSVSREKKERFSLILESASTNQTSMYLCASSRSGTSGRMEYFGPGTRLLVL.

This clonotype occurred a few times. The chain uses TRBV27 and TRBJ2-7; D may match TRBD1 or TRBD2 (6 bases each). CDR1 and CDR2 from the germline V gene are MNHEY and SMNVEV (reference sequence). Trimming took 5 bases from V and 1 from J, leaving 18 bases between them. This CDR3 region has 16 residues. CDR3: CASSPMGGLKSYEQYF. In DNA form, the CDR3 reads TGTGCCAGCAGTCCCATGGGGGGCCTGAAGTCCTACGAGCAGTACTTC.

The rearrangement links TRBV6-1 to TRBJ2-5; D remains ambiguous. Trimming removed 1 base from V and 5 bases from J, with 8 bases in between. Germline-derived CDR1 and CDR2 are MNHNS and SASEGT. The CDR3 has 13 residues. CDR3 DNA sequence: TGTGCCAGCAGTGAAGGACCCGGCGAGACCCAGTACTTC. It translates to CASSEGPGETQYF.

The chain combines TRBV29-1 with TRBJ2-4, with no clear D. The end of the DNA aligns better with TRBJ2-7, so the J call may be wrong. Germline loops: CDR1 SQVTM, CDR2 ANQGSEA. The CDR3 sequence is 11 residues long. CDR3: CSVVAVYEQYF. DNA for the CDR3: TGCAGCGTTGTCGCGGTCTACGAGCAGTACTTC.

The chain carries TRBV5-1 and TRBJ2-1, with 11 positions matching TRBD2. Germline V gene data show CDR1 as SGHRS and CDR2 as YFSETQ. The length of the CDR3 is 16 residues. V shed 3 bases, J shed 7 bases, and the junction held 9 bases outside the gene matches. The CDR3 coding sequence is TGCGCCAGCAGCTGGACGGGGACTAGCGGCCTGAATGAGCAGTTCTTC. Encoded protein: CASSWTGTSGLNEQFF. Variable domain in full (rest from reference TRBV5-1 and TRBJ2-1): KAGVTQTPRYLIKTRGQQVTLSCSPISGHRSVSWYQQTPGQGLQFLFEYFSETQRNKGNFPGRFSGRQFSNSRSEMNVSTLELGDSALYLCASSWTGTSGLNEQFFGPGTRLTVL.

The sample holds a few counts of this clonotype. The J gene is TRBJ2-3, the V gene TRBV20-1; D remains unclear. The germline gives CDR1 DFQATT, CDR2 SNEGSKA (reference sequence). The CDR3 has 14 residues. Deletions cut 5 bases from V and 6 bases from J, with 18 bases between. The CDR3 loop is CSAWTSLVGDTQYF. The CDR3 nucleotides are TGCAGTGCTTGGACCTCCCTAGTAGGGGATACGCAGTATTTT.

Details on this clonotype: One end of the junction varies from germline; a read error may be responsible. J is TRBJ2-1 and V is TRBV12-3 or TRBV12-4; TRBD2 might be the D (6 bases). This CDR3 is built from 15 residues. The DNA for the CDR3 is TGTGCCAGCAGTTTACTCACGGGAGCCCGGGATGAGCAGTTATTC. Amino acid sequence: CASSLLTGARDEQLF.

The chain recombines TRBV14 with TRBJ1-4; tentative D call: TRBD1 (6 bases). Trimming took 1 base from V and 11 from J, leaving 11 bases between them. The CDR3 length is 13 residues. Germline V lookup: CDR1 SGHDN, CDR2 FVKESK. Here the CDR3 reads CASSQVRTAKLFF. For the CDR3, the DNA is TGTGCCAGCAGCCAAGTACGGACAGCCAAACTGTTTTTT.

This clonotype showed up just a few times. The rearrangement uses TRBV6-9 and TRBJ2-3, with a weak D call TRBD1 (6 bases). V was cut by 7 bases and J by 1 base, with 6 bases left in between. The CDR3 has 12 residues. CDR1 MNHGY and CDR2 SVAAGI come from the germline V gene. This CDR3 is CASKGGTDTQYF. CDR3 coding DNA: TGTGCCAGCAAGGGGGGCACAGATACGCAGTATTTT.

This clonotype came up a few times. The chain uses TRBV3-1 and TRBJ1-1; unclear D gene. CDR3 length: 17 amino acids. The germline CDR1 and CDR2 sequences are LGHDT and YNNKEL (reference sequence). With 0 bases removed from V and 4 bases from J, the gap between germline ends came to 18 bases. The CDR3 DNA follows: TGTGCCAGCAGCCAAGAGGCGGGTTGGATCGTCGGCACTGAAGCTTTCTTT. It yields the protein CASSQEAGWIVGTEAFF.

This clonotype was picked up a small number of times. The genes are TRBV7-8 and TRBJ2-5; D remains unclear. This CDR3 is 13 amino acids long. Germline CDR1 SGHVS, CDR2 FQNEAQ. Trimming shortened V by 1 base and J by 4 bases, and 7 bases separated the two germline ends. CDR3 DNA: TGTGCCAGCAGCTTAGACTTCGTAGAGACCCAGTACTTC. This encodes CASSLDFVETQYF.

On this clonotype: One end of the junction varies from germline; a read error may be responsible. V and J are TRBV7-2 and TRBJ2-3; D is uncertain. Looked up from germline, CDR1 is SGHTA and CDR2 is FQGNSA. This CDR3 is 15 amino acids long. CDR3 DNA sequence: TGTGCCAGCGGCTTAGCAACGACCAACACAGATACGCAGTATTTT. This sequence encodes CASGLATTNTDTQYF.

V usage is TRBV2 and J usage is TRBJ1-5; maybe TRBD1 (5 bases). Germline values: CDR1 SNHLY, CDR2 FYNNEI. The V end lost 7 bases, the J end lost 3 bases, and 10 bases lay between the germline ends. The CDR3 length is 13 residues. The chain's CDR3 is CASIRDINQPQHF. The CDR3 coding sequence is TGTGCCAGCATCAGGGATATCAATCAGCCCCAGCATTTT.